This entry lists 17 T cell receptor beta chains sequenced from one sample in a study of CD8 T cells in ankylosing spondylitis. TCRdb recomputed calls from the 5' RACE reads with MiXCR, one row per CDR3 protein. The data hold about 260,000 distinct CDR3 sequences, with around 25% observed a single time. Sequencing input: blood, either unsorted or a sorted T cell fraction (not recorded which). These receptors came from a male donor with ankylosing spondylitis or in good health (not recorded which).

The genes are TRBV20-1 and TRBJ1-1; D not certain. The length of the CDR3 is 15 residues. Germline loops: CDR1 DFQATT, CDR2 SNEGSKA (reference sequence). Trimming stripped 0 bases from V and 1 base from J, with 12 bases between. CDR3 sequence: CSAREARQRNTEAFF. In nucleotides, the CDR3 is TGCAGTGCTAGAGAGGCGCGGCAGCGGAACACTGAAGCTTTCTTT.

The rearrangement uses TRBV15 and TRBJ2-3, with D maybe TRBD1 (6 bases). V was shortened by 1 base and J by 2 bases, with 10 bases between the two germline ends. Germline lookup yields CDR1 LNHNV and CDR2 YYDKDF (reference sequence). This CDR3 spans 15 amino acids. The CDR3 here is CATSRAGQPTDTQYF. In DNA, the CDR3 is TGTGCCACCAGCAGAGCTGGACAGCCCACAGATACGCAGTATTTT.

This clonotype was counted only a few times. The rearrangement uses TRBV3-1 and TRBJ2-5, with TRBD2 identical over 7 bases. V lost 2 bases, J lost 1 base, and 4 bases stayed unmatched. The CDR3 loop spans 15 amino acids. Germline lookup yields CDR1 LGHDT and CDR2 YNNKEL (reference sequence). This CDR3 is CASSQLGGGQETQYF. The CDR3 coding sequence is TGTGCCAGCAGCCAACTCGGCGGGGGCCAAGAGACCCAGTACTTC.

This clonotype was recorded many times. CDR3 sequence: CASSPPLQHKVTDTQYF. The CDR3 nucleotides are TGTGCCAGCAGTCCCCCCCTACAGCATAAGGTCACAGATACGCAGTATTTT. The chain has TRBV2 and TRBJ2-3; the D is unclear. The germline V and J ends were trimmed by 5 bases and 2 bases, with 20 bases remaining between them. Germline CDR1 reads SNHLY; CDR2 reads FYNNEI. CDR3 length: 17 residues.

In its sample, this clonotype was seen many times. The chain recombines TRBV11-2 with TRBJ2-1; either TRBD1 or TRBD2 may supply D (5 bases each). The germline V and J ends were trimmed by 4 bases and 1 base, with 23 bases remaining between them. This CDR3 region has 19 residues. Germline V CDR1 and CDR2: SGHAT, FQNNGV. The DNA of the CDR3 is TGTGCCAGCAGCTCCCGGACCAGCCGTACGGGGCAATCCTACAATGAGCAGTTCTTC. It specifies CASSSRTSRTGQSYNEQFF.

This clonotype was picked up many times. CDR3 sequence: CASTLGGRELFF. The CDR3 DNA reads as TGTGCCAGCACCTTGGGGGGACGGGAGCTGTTTTTT. The J gene is TRBJ2-2, the V gene TRBV12-3 or TRBV12-4; TRBD2 is a possible D gene (6 bases). The CDR3 has 12 residues. V shed 7 bases and J shed 9 bases, with 12 bases lying between them.

This clonotype was seen ten or more times. The chain joins TRBV12-3 or TRBV12-4 to TRBJ1-1; TRBD1 might be the D (5 bases). The CDR3 has 13 amino acids. V lost 7 bases, J lost 5 bases, and 14 bases lay in between. The CDR3 nucleotides read TGTGCCAGCACCTGGTTGGGGGGGACTGAAGCTTTCTTT. Translated, it gives CASTWLGGTEAFF.

The rearrangement links TRBV20-1 to TRBJ2-3; tentatively, D is TRBD1 or TRBD2 (5 bases each). Trimming removed 0 bases at V and 2 bases at J, with 12 bases between. CDR3 length: 15 amino acids. Germline values: CDR1 DFQATT, CDR2 SNEGSKA (reference sequence). The CDR3 region is CSARDGGTVTDTQYF. The CDR3 DNA follows: TGCAGTGCTAGAGATGGGGGAACCGTCACAGATACGCAGTATTTT.

The sample holds many counts of this clonotype. The chain couples TRBV20-1 to TRBJ2-7, with 7 bases aligning to TRBD1. The CDR3 contains 16 residues. Unmatched junction bases numbered 16, after V lost 6 bases and J lost 2 bases. Germline values: CDR1 DFQATT, CDR2 SNEGSKA (reference sequence). CDR3 in amino acids: CSAPDLEGQRTYEQYF. CDR3 bases: TGCAGTGCCCCGGATCTAGAGGGACAGAGGACCTACGAGCAGTACTTC.

This chain uses TRBV18 with TRBJ1-2; the D is unclear. Germline V gene sequence: CDR1 KGHSH, CDR2 LQKENI. V was trimmed by 1 base and J by 3 bases, leaving 12 bases between them. The CDR3 has 15 residues. Here the CDR3 reads CASSPRRADDYGYTF. CDR3 bases: TGTGCCAGCTCACCACGCCGGGCTGATGACTATGGCTACACCTTC. Complete variable domain (other parts from reference TRBV18 and TRBJ1-2): NAGVMQNPRHLVRRRGQEARLRCSPMKGHSHVYWYRQLPEEGLKFMVYLQKENIIDESGMPKERFSAEFPKEGPSILRIQQVVRGDSAAYFCASSPRRADDYGYTFGSGTRLTVV.

This clonotype was recorded at least ten times. The V and J genes are TRBV12-3 or TRBV12-4 and TRBJ2-3; D is unclear. The ends were cut back, 6 bases at V and 0 bases at J, with 13 bases in the middle. The CDR3 consists of 15 residues. CDR3 region: CASRARQTSTDTQYF. CDR3 nucleotide sequence: TGTGCCAGCAGGGCCCGACAAACTAGCACAGATACGCAGTATTTT.

The gene calls are TRBV20-1 and TRBJ2-1, with TRBD2 identical over 10 bases. The CDR3 length is 12 residues. CDR1 DFQATT and CDR2 SNEGSKA come from the germline V gene (reference sequence). Trimming cost V 5 bases and J 9 bases; bases outside gene matches: 4. The CDR3 region has the DNA TGCAGTGCTGCTAGCGGGGGAGGTGAGCAGTTCTTC. Translated, it gives CSAASGGGEQFF.

In DNA form, the CDR3 reads TGTGCCAGCACCATGGGGACAGGGGGGAGCCCAGATACGCAGTATTTT. Translation gives CASTMGTGGSPDTQYF. V usage is TRBV6-1 and J usage is TRBJ2-3, with TRBD1 matching 11 bases. V was pared by 7 bases and J by 4 bases, with 10 bases of the junction left unmatched. The germline V gene encodes CDR1 MNHNS and CDR2 SASEGT. The CDR3 is made up of 16 amino acids.

This clonotype was picked up a small number of times. The chain has TRBV10-3 and TRBJ2-5, with 10 bases lining up with TRBD2. This CDR3 is 16 amino acids long. With 6 bases clipped from V and 2 bases from J, the junction kept 9 bases outside the gene matches. CDR1 and CDR2 (germline): ENHRY, SYGVKD. The CDR3, as DNA: TGTGCCATCAGGGGGGGGGCTAGCGGGGGACAAGAGACCCAGTACTTC. Protein: CAIRGGASGGQETQYF.

Ten or more counts support this clonotype. This chain joins TRBV28 and TRBJ2-6; TRBD1 matches 7 bases. V shed 6 bases and J 2 bases; nucleotides not matched to a gene: 4. Per the germline V gene, CDR1 is MDHEN and CDR2 is SYDVKM. CDR3 length: 15 residues. CDR3 residues: CASRDTGAGANVLTF. The CDR3 DNA reads as TGTGCCAGCAGGGATACAGGGGCTGGGGCCAACGTCCTGACTTTC.

This clonotype has ten or more counts. The chain employs TRBV6-1 and TRBJ1-5; D perhaps matches TRBD1 (5 bases). The CDR3 sequence is 16 residues long. CDR1 MNHNS and CDR2 SASEGT come from the germline V gene. V lost 5 bases, J lost 1 base, and 15 bases lay in between. The CDR3 sequence is CASSPIGGWSNQPQHF. CDR3 in DNA: TGTGCCAGCAGTCCGATCGGGGGATGGAGCAATCAGCCCCAGCATTTT.

This sequence joins TRBV12-3 or TRBV12-4 and TRBJ1-3, with 8 bases fitting TRBD1. The CDR3 totals 14 residues. With 9 bases clipped from V and 12 bases from J, the junction kept 16 bases outside the gene matches. In DNA form, the CDR3 reads TGTGCCAGTCGTCTGACAGGGGCCATTGAGGGCATATATTTT. As protein: CASRLTGAIEGIYF.